This TCR beta chain emerged from a study of post-analysis software for immune sequencing data. Study-level information: Disease courses included relapsing-remitting, secondary progressive and progressive-relapsing multiple sclerosis. Study-level findings and limits: Normalized Chao1 diversity was significantly reduced in patients versus controls. Five or six TRBV segments, including TRBV5-6, TRBV5-1 and TRBV20-1, were more frequent in patients than controls. Samples from one preparation batch, clustered by F measure, grouped strongly together.

Tagging with unique molecular identifiers was a feature of the TCR beta cDNA libraries. The yield from roughly 1 to 10 million T cells was roughly 500,000 cDNA molecules in total. TCRdb recomputed calls from the PCR reads with MiXCR, one row per CDR3 protein. Of about 760,000 distinct CDR3 sequences in the sample, around 27% were seen once. The CDR3 loop spans 15 amino acids. V gave up 1 base and J gave up 2 bases, with 11 bases separating them. The germline V gene has CDR1 SGHVS and CDR2 FQNEAQ. Regarding this clonotype: Its antigen is not identified.

J is TRBJ2-5 and V is TRBV7-8; D remains unclear. The specimen sequenced was blood. The clonotype originates from a girl between 10 and 17 years old with multiple sclerosis. In DNA, the CDR3 is TGTGCCAGCAGCTTAGTAGGGCCACTTCAAGAGACCCAGTACTTC. The encoded protein is CASSLVGPLQETQYF. The variable domain in full, completed from reference TRBV7-8 and TRBJ2-5, reads GAGVSQSPRYKVAKRGQDVALRCDPISGHVSLFWYQQALGQGPEFLTYFQNEAQLDKSGLPSDRFFAERPEGSVSTLKIQRTQQEDSAVYLCASSLVGPLQETQYFGPGTRLLVL.